These T cell receptor beta chains were read from a single sample in a study of T cell changes during pregnancy in multiple sclerosis. The data were produced by immunoSEQ multiplex PCR, yet TCRdb's version contains in-frame clones alone and is incomplete. The sample holds some 24,000 clones; approximately 86% are singletons and the top ten take roughly 1%. Sequences were derived from CD4+ T cells from peripheral blood mononuclear cells, sampled in the second trimester of pregnancy. The receptors were gathered from a female donor in good health, enrolled as a control in a pregnancy study. CDR3s include the opening cysteine and the closing phenylalanine or tryptophan. The D gene is left open where the match is weak. Size values are once, few and many counts, or a class for expanded clones, and some rows have none.

>TRBV28|TRBJ2-5|once|TRBD1
CATKRTGWETQYF
TGTGCCACCAAACGGACAGGCTGGGAGACCCAGTACTTC
>TRBV6-4|TRBJ2-1|.|TRBD2
CASSALGLAGNEQFF
TGTGCCAGCAGTGCACTAGGACTAGCGGGCAATGAGCAGTTCTTC
>TRBV10-2|TRBJ2-5|once|TRBD2
CASSALAGGRQETQYF
TGCGCCAGCAGTGCGCTAGCGGGAGGCAGACAAGAGACCCAGTACTTC
>TRBV5-4|TRBJ1-5|once|TRBD1
CASSLTGDSNQPQHF
TGTGCCAGCAGCTTGACAGGGGATAGCAATCAGCCCCAGCATTTT
>TRBV6-4|TRBJ2-3|.|TRBD2
CASSEASGRATDTQYF
TGTGCCAGCAGTGAGGCTAGCGGGAGAGCGACAGATACGCAGTATTTT
>TRBV14|TRBJ1-6|.|TRBD1
CASSQGPGQGHPFFGSPLHF
TGTGCCAGCAGCCAAGGGCCGGGACAGGGTCATCCTTTTTTCGGATCACCCCTCCACTTT
>TRBV6-1|TRBJ1-2|once|TRBD1
CASGTGAGYGYTF
TGTGCCAGCGGCACAGGGGCGGGCTATGGCTACACCTTC
>TRBV14|TRBJ1-2|.|.
CASSDKTGWGYGYTF
TGTGCCAGCAGCGATAAAACAGGTTGGGGCTATGGCTACACCTTC
>TRBV15|TRBJ2-6|once|.
CATSSRQGPGANVLTF
TGTGCCACCAGCAGTCGCCAGGGGCCTGGGGCCAACGTCCTGACTTTC
>TRBV9|TRBJ2-5|.|.
CASSAEGVGETQYF
TGTGCCAGCAGCGCAGAGGGGGTAGGAGAGACCCAGTACTTC
>TRBV20-1|TRBJ2-7|.|.
CSASGTSRLYF
TGCAGTGCCTCCGGGACTTCTAGATTGTACTTC
>TRBV6-1|TRBJ2-5|once|TRBD1
CASSRTGWQETQYF
TGTGCCAGCAGTCGGACAGGTTGGCAAGAGACCCAGTACTTC
>TRBV2|TRBJ2-7|.|.
CASSVSPGGEQYF
TGTGCCAGCAGTGTTAGTCCAGGCGGGGAGCAGTACTTC
>TRBV5-1|TRBJ1-2|.|.
CASRTRPDNYGYTF
TGCGCCAGCAGGACGAGGCCAGATAACTATGGCTACACCTTC
>TRBV5-4|TRBJ2-3|.|TRBD1
CASSLSQGQGADTQYF
TGTGCCAGCAGCTTGTCGCAGGGACAGGGGGCCGATACGCAGTATTTT
>TRBV7-6|TRBJ1-5|.|TRBD1
CASGTGTGLRTLNQPQHF
TGTGCCAGCGGAACCGGGACAGGGCTCCGAACCCTCAATCAGCCCCAGCATTTT
>TRBV9|TRBJ2-5|.|.
CASSVGLQETQYF
TGTGCCAGCAGCGTGGGGCTCCAAGAGACCCAGTACTTC
>TRBV27|TRBJ2-6|.|.
CASSLAWDKRANVLTF
TGTGCCAGCAGTTTAGCCTGGGACAAGAGGGCCAACGTCCTGACTTTC
>TRBV30|TRBJ1-3|.|.
CAWSVLIWWPLKGNTIYF
TGTGCCTGGAGTGTTTTAATCTGGTGGCCCCTGAAGGGAAACACCATATATTTT
>TRBV29-1|TRBJ2-7|.|TRBD2
CSVDGSGGSSYEQYF
TGCAGCGTTGACGGGAGCGGGGGAAGCTCCTACGAGCAGTACTTC
>TRBV7-9|TRBJ1-1|.|.
CASSSGRGETEAFF
TGTGCCAGCAGCTCAGGGCGGGGGGAGACTGAAGCTTTCTTT
>TRBV6-1|TRBJ1-1|.|.
CASSRDMTNTEAFF
TGTGCCAGCAGTAGGGACATGACGAACACTGAAGCTTTCTTT